The clone carrying this T cell receptor (beta chain) showed up just once. No antigen is known for it. Trimming took off 5 bases at V and 4 bases at J, with 15 bases between the two ends. In germline, CDR1 is SGHAT, CDR2 FQDESV (reference sequence). The CDR3 loop spans 15 amino acids. TCRdb independently ran MiXCR on the reads; one entry per CDR3 protein. The sample includes roughly 500,000 distinct CDR3 sequences, 33% of them seen just once. The sample is drawn from a study of T cell repertoires in cytomegalovirus infection. The wider study: CMV epitopes used comprised recently identified HLA-C-restricted ones and well-studied HLA-B-restricted ones. It was the public TCR beta signatures that indicated both CMV infection and matching HLA type.

Regarding the study as a whole: Frequencies of public TCR beta families were cumulated, and this identified carriers of CMV plus the relevant HLA. Within the response measured ex vivo, HLA-C-restricted CMV-specific TCR beta clonotypes were dominant.

V is TRBV11-1 and J is TRBJ2-1; no reliable D call. This specimen was cultured PBMCs, taken from culture after CMV antigen stimulation. This receptor was taken from a human donor in good health (CMV status not recorded). Some clones in this sample may be carry-over from other donors' samples. The CDR3 DNA follows: TGTGCCAGCAGCATTCACACATCCGATTACAATGAGCAGTTCTTC. Encoded protein: CASSIHTSDYNEQFF.